Sequencing of this T cell receptor (beta chain) was carried out in a study of shared clonotypes between healthy human individuals. Points from the study as a whole: Compared with clonotypes that all four donors shared, non-shared clonotypes had lower generation probabilities. Apart from blood, nothing was sampled; tissue repertoires likely differ.

The CDR3 runs 17 residues. This clone was observed a single time. Its antigen is still unknown. Repertoires were generated with immunoSEQ multiplex PCR, while TCRdb's copy carries only in-frame clones and drops some. Here the sample spans 2 million to 2.5 million clones, 85% to 95% being singletons. The source is a man younger than 35 in good health. Some clones in this sample may be carry-over from other donors' samples. Sequencing was performed on naive CD4+ T cells from PBMCs. Documented subset: CD45RA+ positively selected. The V call is TRBV21-1, the J call TRBJ1-5. TRBV21-1 is marked as a pseudogene. CDR3 DNA sequence: TGTGCCAGCAGCAAAGGAGTTGGAGGGGCGGTGACTCAGCCCCAGCATTTT. Translated, it gives CASSKGVGGAVTQPQHF.